This T cell receptor (beta chain) was obtained from a study of preoperative IRX-2 immunotherapy in early breast cancer. The CDR3 is 18 amino acids. This table comes from immunoSEQ multiplex PCR, and its TCRdb copy is limited to in-frame clones, with some not included. Here the sample spans about 32,000 clones, around 86% being singletons. Treatment: preoperative locoregional IRX-2 cytokine immunotherapy. Patients received preoperative, locoregional IRX-2 cytokine immunotherapy in a phase Ib study. The source of this sequence is a human donor with breast cancer. The rearrangement joins TRBV8-2 to TRBJ2-6. TRBV8-2 is flagged as a pseudogene. The material was lymph node tissue, obtained from a patient treated with IRX-2 immunotherapy. This CDR3 reads CASSYRDGFLSGANVLTF. For the CDR3, the DNA is TGTGCCAGCAGTTACCGGGACGGCTTCCTCTCTGGGGCCAACGTCCTGACTTTC.